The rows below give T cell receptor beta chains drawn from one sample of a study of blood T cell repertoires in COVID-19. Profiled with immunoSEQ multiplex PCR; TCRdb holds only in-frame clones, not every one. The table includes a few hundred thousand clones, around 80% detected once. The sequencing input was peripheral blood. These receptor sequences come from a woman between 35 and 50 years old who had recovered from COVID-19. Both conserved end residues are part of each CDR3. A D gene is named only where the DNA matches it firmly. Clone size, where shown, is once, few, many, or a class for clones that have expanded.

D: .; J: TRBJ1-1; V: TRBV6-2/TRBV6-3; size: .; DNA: TGTGCCAGCAGTTACAGGCAGGGTTCTGAAGCTTTCTTT; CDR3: CASSYRQGSEAFF
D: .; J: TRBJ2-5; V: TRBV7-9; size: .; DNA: TGTGCCAGCAGCTTGCGAGGAGGAGAGACCCAGTACTTC; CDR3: CASSLRGGETQYF
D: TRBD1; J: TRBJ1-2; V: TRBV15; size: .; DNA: TGTGCCACCAGCAGTCCGGGACAGGGGGCTGATAACTATGGCTACACCTTC; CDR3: CATSSPGQGADNYGYTF
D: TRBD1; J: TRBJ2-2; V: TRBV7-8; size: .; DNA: TGTGCCAGCAGCCCGCGGACAGGGGGTTCCGGGGAGCTGTTTTTT; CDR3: CASSPRTGGSGELFF
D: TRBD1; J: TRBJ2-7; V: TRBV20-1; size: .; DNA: TGCAGTGCTAGTATTCGACAGGGGATCGGAAGCGAGCAGTACTTC; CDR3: CSASIRQGIGSEQYF
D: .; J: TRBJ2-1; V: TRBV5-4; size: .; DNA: TGTGCCAGCAGCCCGGAAGGGGGGGCAGACTACAATGAGCAGTTCTTC; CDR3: CASSPEGGADYNEQFF
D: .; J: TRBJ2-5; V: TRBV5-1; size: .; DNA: TGCGCCAGCAGCTTGCCCCGCGGACACAACATAGAGACCCAGTACTTC; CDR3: CASSLPRGHNIETQYF
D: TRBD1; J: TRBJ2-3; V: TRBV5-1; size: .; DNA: TGCGCCAGCAGCTTGGCGGGACAGGGTGCCAAAACGCAGTATTTT; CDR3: CASSLAGQGAKTQYF
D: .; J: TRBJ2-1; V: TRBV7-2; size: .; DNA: TGTGCCAGCAGCTTAGCGTCCAGCGGGTACAATGAGCAGTTCTTC; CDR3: CASSLASSGYNEQFF
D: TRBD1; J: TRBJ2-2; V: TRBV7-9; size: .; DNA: TGTGCCAGCAGCTTAGATCAAACAGGGGACACCGGGGAGCTGTTTTTT; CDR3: CASSLDQTGDTGELFF
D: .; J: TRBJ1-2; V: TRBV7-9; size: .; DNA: TGTGCCAGCAGCTCAACCAATTCGGGGTATGGCTACACCTTC; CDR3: CASSSTNSGYGYTF
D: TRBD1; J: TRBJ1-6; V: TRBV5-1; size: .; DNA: TGCGCCAGCAGCTTAAGACAGGGGGCGAATTCACCCCTCCACTTT; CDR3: CASSLRQGANSPLHF
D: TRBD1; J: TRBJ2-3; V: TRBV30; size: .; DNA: TGTGCCTGGAGTGTTGGACAGGGTGCTAGCACAGATACGCAGTATTTT; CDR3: CAWSVGQGASTDTQYF
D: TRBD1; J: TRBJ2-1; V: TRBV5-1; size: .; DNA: TGCGCCAGCAGCTTCAGACAGGGCTCCTACAATGAGCAGTTCTTC; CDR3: CASSFRQGSYNEQFF
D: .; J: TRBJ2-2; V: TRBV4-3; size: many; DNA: TGCGCCAGCAGCCAAGATCTTCCAGCGGCGAACACCGGGGAGCTGTTTTTT; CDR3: CASSQDLPAANTGELFF
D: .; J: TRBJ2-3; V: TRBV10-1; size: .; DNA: TGCGCCAGCAGTGAGTACAGGGTCACAGATACGCAGTATTTT; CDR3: CASSEYRVTDTQYF
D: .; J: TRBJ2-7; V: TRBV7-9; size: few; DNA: TGTGCCAGCAGCTCTACAGGAGACTACGAGCAGTACTTC; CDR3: CASSSTGDYEQYF
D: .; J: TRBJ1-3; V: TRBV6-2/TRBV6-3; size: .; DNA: TGTGCCAGCAGCGGGACAACTTCTGGAAACACCATATATTTT; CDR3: CASSGTTSGNTIYF
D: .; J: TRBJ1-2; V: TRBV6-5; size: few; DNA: TGTGCCAGCAGTCTACAGGTGAACTATGGCTACACCTTC; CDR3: CASSLQVNYGYTF
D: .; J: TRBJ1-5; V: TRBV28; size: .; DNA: TGTGCCAGCAGCACCTCGGGGAATAGCAATCAGCCCCAGCATTTT; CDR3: CASSTSGNSNQPQHF
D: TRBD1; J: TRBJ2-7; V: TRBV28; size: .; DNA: TGTGCCAGCACTCCGGGAGACAGGGGCGAAGGGCAGTACTTC; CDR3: CASTPGDRGEGQYF
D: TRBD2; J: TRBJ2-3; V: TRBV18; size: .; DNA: TGTGCCAGCTCACCACCACGATCGGGGGGGGCCCTTAATACGCAGTATTTT; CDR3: CASSPPRSGGALNTQYF
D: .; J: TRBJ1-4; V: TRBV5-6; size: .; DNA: TGTGCCAGCAGCTCCTGGCAGGGTACAACTAATGAAAAACTGTTTTTT; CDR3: CASSSWQGTTNEKLFF
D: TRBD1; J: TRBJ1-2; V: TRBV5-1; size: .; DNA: TGCGCCAGCAGCGTGGGCGGGACAGGGTCTGGCGGCTACACCTTC; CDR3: CASSVGGTGSGGYTF
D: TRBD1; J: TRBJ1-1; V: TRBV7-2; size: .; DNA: TGTGCCAGCAGCTTAGTATGGGACAGGGGTCTGAACACTGAAGCTTTCTTT; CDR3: CASSLVWDRGLNTEAFF
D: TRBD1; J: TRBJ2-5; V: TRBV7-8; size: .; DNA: TGTGCCAGCACCGGACAGGGGTTTCAAGAGACCCAGTACTTC; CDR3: CASTGQGFQETQYF
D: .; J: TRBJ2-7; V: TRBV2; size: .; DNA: TGTGCCAGCAGTGAAGATAACCGCAGAAGCGAGCAGTACTTC; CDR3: CASSEDNRRSEQYF
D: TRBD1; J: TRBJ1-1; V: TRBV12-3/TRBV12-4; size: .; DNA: TGTGCCAGCAGTCCACGCGACAGGGAAAAAGCTTTCTTT; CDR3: CASSPRDREKAFF
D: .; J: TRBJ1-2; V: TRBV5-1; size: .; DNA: TGCGCCAGCAGCGCGGGGCTTAACTATGGCTACACCTTC; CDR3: CASSAGLNYGYTF
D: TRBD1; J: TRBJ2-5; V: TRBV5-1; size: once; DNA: TGCGCCAGCAGCTTGACACAGACAGGGTTGGAGACCCAGTACTTC; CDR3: CASSLTQTGLETQYF
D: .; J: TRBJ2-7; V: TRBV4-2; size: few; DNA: TGTGCCAGCAGCCCCTCTTTAGGGCGGGACGAGCAGTACTTC; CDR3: CASSPSLGRDEQYF
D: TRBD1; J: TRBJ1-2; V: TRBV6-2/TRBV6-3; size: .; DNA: TGTGCCAGCAGTGACCCGGGACAGGTTTCTTCCGTCCCCTTC; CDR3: CASSDPGQVSSVPF
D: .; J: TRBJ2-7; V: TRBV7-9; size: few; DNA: TGTGCCAGCAGTACTCGGGACAACCTATACGAGCAGTACTTC; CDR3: CASSTRDNLYEQYF
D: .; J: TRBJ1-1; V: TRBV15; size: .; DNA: TGTGCCACCAGCAGAGCAGGCACTGAAGCTTTCTTT; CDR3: CATSRAGTEAFF
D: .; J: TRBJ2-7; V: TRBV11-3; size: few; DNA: TGTGCCAGCAGCTCCCCTTTAAACTCCTACGAGCAGTACTTC; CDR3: CASSSPLNSYEQYF
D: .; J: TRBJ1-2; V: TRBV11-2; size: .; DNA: TGTGCCAGCAGCGACGGCGGGACCGCCGGGTACGGCTACACCTTC; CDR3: CASSDGGTAGYGYTF
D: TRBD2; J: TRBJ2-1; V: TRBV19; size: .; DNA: TGTGCCAGTAGCGGGGGGACGTACAATGAGCAGTTCTTC; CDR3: CASSGGTYNEQFF
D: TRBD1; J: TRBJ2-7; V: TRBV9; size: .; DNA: TGTGCCAGCAGCGTTTCCACAGGGGGTCACGAGCAGTACTTC; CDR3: CASSVSTGGHEQYF
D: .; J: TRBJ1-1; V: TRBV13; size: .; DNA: TGTGCCAGCAGCACTTTACAGGGCCACACTGAAGCTTTCTTT; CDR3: CASSTLQGHTEAFF
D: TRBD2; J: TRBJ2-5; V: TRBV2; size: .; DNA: TGTGCCAGCAGTGAAGACCGTAGCGGGGCGGAGACCCAGTACTTC; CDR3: CASSEDRSGAETQYF